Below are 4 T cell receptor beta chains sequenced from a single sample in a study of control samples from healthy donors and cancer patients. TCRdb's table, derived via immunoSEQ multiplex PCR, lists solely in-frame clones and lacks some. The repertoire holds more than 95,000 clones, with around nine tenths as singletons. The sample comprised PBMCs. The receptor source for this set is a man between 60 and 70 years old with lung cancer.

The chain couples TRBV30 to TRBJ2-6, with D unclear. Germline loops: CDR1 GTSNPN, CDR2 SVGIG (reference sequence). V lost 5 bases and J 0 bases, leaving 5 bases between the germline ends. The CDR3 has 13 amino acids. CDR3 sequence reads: CAWSASGANVLTF. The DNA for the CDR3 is TGTGCCTGGTCGGCCTCTGGGGCCAACGTCCTGACTTTC.

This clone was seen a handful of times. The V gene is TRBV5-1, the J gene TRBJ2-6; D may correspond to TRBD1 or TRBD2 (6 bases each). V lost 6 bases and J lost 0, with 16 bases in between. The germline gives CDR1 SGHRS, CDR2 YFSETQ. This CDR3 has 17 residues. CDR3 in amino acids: CASTEGEYSSGANVLTF. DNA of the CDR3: TGCGCCAGCACGGAGGGGGAGTATTCCTCTGGGGCCAACGTCCTGACTTTC.

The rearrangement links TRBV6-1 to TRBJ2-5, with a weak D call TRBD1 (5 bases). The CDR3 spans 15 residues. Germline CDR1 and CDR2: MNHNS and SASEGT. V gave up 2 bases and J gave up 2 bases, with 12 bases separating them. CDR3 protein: CASSETWTLQETQYF. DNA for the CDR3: TGTGCCAGCAGTGAAACCTGGACACTGCAAGAGACCCAGTACTTC.

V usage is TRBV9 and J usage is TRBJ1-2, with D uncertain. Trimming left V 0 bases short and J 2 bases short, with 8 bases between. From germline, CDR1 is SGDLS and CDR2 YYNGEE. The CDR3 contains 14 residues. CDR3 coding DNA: TGTGCCAGCAGCGTAGTTGCCGACAACTATGGCTACACCTTC. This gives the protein CASSVVADNYGYTF.